These 27 T cell receptor beta chains originate from one sample sequenced in a study of blood T cells in healthy people across ages. PCR was performed a second time for about 7 to 11 cycles using a sample-barcoded 5' primer and a J-beta primer mix. TCRdb re-derived calls from the 5' RACE reads in MiXCR, one entry per CDR3 protein. This table has approximately 800,000 distinct CDR3 sequences, around 36% appearing once. The sequencing input was blood. The receptors shown here come from a young man in good health.

V is TRBV14 and J is TRBJ2-4; D is unresolved. Trimming cost V 2 bases and J 11 bases, with 16 bases left between them. Germline values: CDR1 SGHDN, CDR2 FVKESK. There are 14 residues in the CDR3. The CDR3: CASSQSADGVVQYF. As DNA, the CDR3 is TGTGCCAGCAGCCAATCGGCGGACGGTGTCGTTCAGTACTTC.

The chain employs TRBV24-1 and TRBJ1-5; D gene ambiguous. CDR1 is KGHDR, CDR2 SFDVKD, per germline. The V end was cut by 5 bases, the J end by 3 bases, with 7 bases between. The CDR3 runs 13 residues. CDR3 bases: TGTGCCACCAGTGGGCAGTCCAATCAGCCCCAGCATTTT. Translating gives CATSGQSNQPQHF.

In its sample, this clonotype was seen a few times. The chain carries TRBV12-3 or TRBV12-4 and TRBJ1-1, with D possibly TRBD1 on 5 matching bases. Trimming removed 7 bases from V and 11 bases from J, with 11 bases in between. This CDR3 has 10 residues. The chain's CDR3 is CASILGVAFF. The CDR3 nucleotides read TGTGCCAGCATACTGGGGGTCGCTTTCTTT.

This clonotype came up a few times. This chain links TRBV3-1 with TRBJ2-7, with TRBD1 identical over 7 bases. Trimming at V came to 1 base and at J to 2 bases, leaving 11 bases not matched to a gene. The germline V gene encodes CDR1 LGHDT and CDR2 YNNKEL (reference sequence). The CDR3 has 17 residues. DNA for the CDR3: TGTGCCAGCAGCCAAGGGTCTACTCGGGACAGCCCCTACGAGCAGTACTTC. It codes for CASSQGSTRDSPYEQYF.

This clonotype was observed a handful of times. The chain employs TRBV6-2 or TRBV6-3 and TRBJ1-2, with D possibly matching TRBD1 (5 bases). The germline V gene encodes CDR1 MNHEY and CDR2 SVGEGT. Deletions cut 2 bases from V and 8 bases from J, with 21 bases between. The length of the CDR3 is 16 residues. The CDR3 nucleotides are TGTGCCAGCAGTTACGGGCCGGACGGGGACCTAGGGGGCTACACCTTC. Translated: CASSYGPDGDLGGYTF.

A remark on this clonotype: A clone one base away is much larger, so this may be a read error. This chain uses TRBV14 with TRBJ2-1; the D is unclear. Trimming stripped 0 bases from V and 5 bases from J, with 5 bases between. CDR3 length: 13 amino acids. Germline-derived CDR1 and CDR2 are SGHDN and FVKESK. CDR3 in amino acids: CASSQEINNEQFF. The CDR3 nucleotides read TGTGCCAGCAGCCAAGAAATCAACAATGAGCAGTTCTTC.

This clonotype has only a few counts. The gene calls are TRBV4-3 and TRBJ1-2; D may be TRBD1 (5 bases). The CDR3 is 17 residues long. Per germline, CDR1 LGHNA and CDR2 YSLEER. V lost 0 bases and J 2 bases, leaving 16 bases between the germline ends. The CDR3 region has the DNA TGCGCCAGCAGCCAAGACGCCGTGGGGACGGAGAACTATGGCTACACCTTC. This encodes CASSQDAVGTENYGYTF.

This chain joins TRBV4-3 and TRBJ2-5, with TRBD2 as a possible D gene (5 bases). V was cut by 1 base and J by 3 bases, with 12 bases left in between. Germline CDR1 reads LGHNA; CDR2 reads YSLEER. This CDR3 region has 15 residues. The CDR3 spells CASSQVRGSKETQYF. CDR3 nucleotide sequence: TGCGCCAGCAGCCAAGTTCGGGGATCTAAAGAGACCCAGTACTTC.

The chain has TRBV28 and TRBJ1-5, with D possibly being TRBD1 (5 bases). This CDR3 has 16 residues. V was cut by 6 bases and J by 0 bases, with 15 bases left in between. Per the germline V gene, CDR1 is MDHEN and CDR2 is SYDVKM. CDR3 bases: TGTGCCAGCAGAACCTTGGGGGGGTTTAGCAATCAGCCCCAGCATTTT. Protein product: CASRTLGGFSNQPQHF.

As for this clonotype: One base separates it from a far larger clone, so it is likely a read error. The DNA for the CDR3 is TGCGCCAGCAGCCAAGATAGAGCTAACCATGGCTACACCTTC. As protein: CASSQDRANHGYTF. V gene TRBV4-3 combines with J gene TRBJ1-2, with D unclear. From germline, CDR1 is LGHNA and CDR2 YSLEER. The length of the CDR3 is 14 residues.

This clonotype was seen repeatedly, ten times or more. V usage is TRBV7-2 and J usage is TRBJ1-2; D unresolved. The germline V and J ends were trimmed by 4 bases and 3 bases, with 9 bases remaining between them. From germline, CDR1 is SGHTA and CDR2 FQGNSA. CDR3 length: 13 amino acids. CDR3 DNA sequence: TGTGCCAGCAGCTCCCCGGGAGACTATGGCTACACCTTC. This translates into CASSSPGDYGYTF.

For this clonotype: A read error may explain this, as a much larger clone is one base away. The gene calls are TRBV20-1 and TRBJ2-3; the D is unclear. The CDR3 loop spans 13 amino acids. Germline CDR1 is DFQATT and CDR2 is SNEGSKA (reference sequence). The CDR3 DNA reads as TGCAGTGCGGTAGACTCTGACACAGATCCGCAGTATTTT. As protein: CSAVDSDTDPQYF.

This clonotype was detected many times. At one end, the junction sequence differs from germline, possibly due to a read error. The genes are TRBV2 and TRBJ2-7, with TRBD2 matching over 7 bases. Germline CDR1 SNHLY, CDR2 FYNNEI. The CDR3 has 15 residues. The CDR3 is CASSPEGLISSEQYF. The CDR3 nucleotides read TGTGCCAGCAGTCCAGAGGGACTAATTTCCTCCGAGCAGTACTTC.

The chain uses TRBV12-3 or TRBV12-4 and TRBJ1-2; no reliable D call. The CDR3 extends over 14 amino acids. Between the trimmed V and J ends, which lost 3 bases and 1 base, there was a span of 9 bases. Written as DNA, the CDR3 is TGTGCCAGCAGTTTGGACGGGTATAACTATGGCTACACCTTC. Residues: CASSLDGYNYGYTF.

Worth noting for this clonotype: It may be a read error: a sequence one base away is much more abundant. V and J are TRBV7-8 and TRBJ2-5, with D hard to call. Trimming left V 1 base short and J 3 bases short, with 6 bases between. The germline V gene encodes CDR1 SGHVS and CDR2 FQNEAQ. The CDR3 is 13 residues long. CDR3 protein: CASSLGAEETQYF. In DNA form, the CDR3 reads TGTGCCAGCAGCTTAGGGGCAGAAGAGACCCAGTACTTC.

This rearrangement joins TRBV24-1 to TRBJ2-5; D unclear. V dropped 2 bases and J dropped 11 bases, with 14 bases sitting between them. Germline V gene sequence: CDR1 KGHDR, CDR2 SFDVKD. The CDR3 extends over 13 amino acids. The CDR3, as DNA: TGTGCCACCAGTGATTCCGGAAGTGGTGAGCAGTACTTC. Translated: CATSDSGSGEQYF.

This clonotype was seen just once. The genes are TRBV5-1 and TRBJ2-7; TRBD1 or TRBD2 may be the D gene (5 bases each). CDR1 SGHRS and CDR2 YFSETQ come from the germline V gene. The CDR3 runs to 13 residues. With 7 bases removed from V and 4 bases from J, the gap between germline ends came to 15 bases. The CDR3 here is CASHEGRAYEQYF. In DNA, the CDR3 is TGCGCCAGCCATGAGGGACGGGCATACGAGCAGTACTTC.

This clonotype was observed many times. The chain is built from TRBV6-2 or TRBV6-3 and TRBJ1-6, with D unresolved. The germline V and J ends were trimmed by 6 bases and 7 bases, with 10 bases remaining between them. Germline V gives CDR1 MNHEY, CDR2 SVGEGT. The CDR3 is 13 residues long. The CDR3 DNA sequence: TGTGCCAGCAGACCACCGTTAAATTCACCCCTCCACTTT. Amino acid sequence: CASRPPLNSPLHF.

This chain uses TRBV13 with TRBJ2-1; unclear D gene. CDR3 length equals 16 residues. The V and J ends lost 5 bases and 2 bases respectively, with 16 bases between them. From germline, CDR1 is PRHDT and CDR2 FYEKMQ (reference sequence). The CDR3 reads CASSPSSASAYNEQFF. The CDR3 DNA sequence: TGTGCCAGCAGCCCCAGTTCGGCCAGTGCCTACAATGAGCAGTTCTTC. Full variable domain (outside the CDR3, taken from reference TRBV13 and TRBJ2-1): AAGVIQSPRHLIKEKRETATLKCYPIPRHDTVYWYQQGPGQDPQFLISFYEKMQSDKGSIPDRFSAQQFSDYHSELNMSSLELGDSALYFCASSPSSASAYNEQFFGPGTRLTVL.

The table lists this clonotype with a few counts. The rearrangement uses TRBV12-3 or TRBV12-4 and TRBJ2-3; 8 nucleotides line up with TRBD2. Losses at the gene ends were 5 bases for V and 0 bases for J; bases not matched to a gene: 10. The CDR3 totals 17 residues. The DNA of the CDR3 is TGTGCCAGCAGTGGGCTCGGGGGGGTTGTGAGCACAGATACGCAGTATTTT. Translated: CASSGLGGVVSTDTQYF.

This clonotype was seen many times. The V and J genes are TRBV10-3 and TRBJ1-2, with D uncertain. In germline, CDR1 is ENHRY, CDR2 SYGVKD. V was pared by 3 bases and J by 4 bases, with 9 bases between. The CDR3 totals 13 residues. The CDR3 DNA reads TGTGCCATCAGTGATATGGAGGGCTATGGCTACACCTTC. Translated: CAISDMEGYGYTF.

This clonotype was observed a single time. The chain is built from TRBV6-5 and TRBJ2-2; the D is unclear. Trimming removed 4 bases from V and 6 bases from J, with 9 bases in between. Germline CDR1 reads MNHEY; CDR2 reads SVGAGI. The CDR3 totals 13 residues. CDR3 in amino acids: CASSFNPSGELFF. As DNA, the CDR3 is TGTGCCAGCAGTTTCAACCCTTCCGGGGAGCTGTTTTTT.

V gene TRBV21-1 combines with J gene TRBJ1-2; TRBD1, the table's D call, lacks a check against the DNA. TRBV21-1 is a known pseudogene. The CDR3 has 14 amino acids. The CDR3 reads CASSSRTGRGGYTF. The CDR3 region has the DNA TGTGCCAGCAGCAGTCGGACAGGGAGAGGCGGCTACACCTTC.

The chain combines TRBV7-3 with TRBJ2-2; D gene uncertain. V was trimmed by 1 base and J by 0 bases, leaving 12 bases between them. This CDR3 spans 17 amino acids. The V gene's germline CDR1 is SGHTA and CDR2 FQGTGA. CDR3 sequence: CASSLNVRQANTGELFF. The CDR3 DNA is TGTGCCAGCAGCTTAAACGTGCGGCAGGCGAACACCGGGGAGCTGTTTTTT.

With regard to this clonotype: The germline gene is not matched at one end of the junction; a read error may be the cause. V gene TRBV28 combines with J gene TRBJ1-1; D gene unclear. Germline V CDR1 and CDR2: MDHEN, SYDVKM. The CDR3 is made up of 16 amino acids. The CDR3 protein is CVSSPLGSGSNTEAFF. The CDR3 DNA reads as TGCGTCAGCAGTCCCCTAGGGTCGGGGTCGAACACTGAAGCTTTCTTT.

On this clonotype: Possible read error: a much larger clone is one base away. The rearrangement links TRBV20-1 to TRBJ2-1, with 9 bases that match TRBD2. CDR1 is DFQATT and CDR2 is SNEGSKA in the germline V gene (reference sequence). The CDR3 totals 15 residues. CDR3 loop: CSANAGGSSHNEQFF. The CDR3 nucleotides are TGCAGTGCTAACGCGGGGGGGAGCTCCCACAATGAGCAGTTCTTC.

This clonotype was recorded once. The chain recombines TRBV5-1 with TRBJ2-3, with 7 bases that match TRBD1. The germline gives CDR1 SGHRS, CDR2 YFSETQ. J gave up 3 bases and V 6 bases, and 10 bases lay outside the gene matches. The CDR3 spans 15 residues. The CDR3 region has the DNA TGCGCCAGCAACCCCATGGACAGGATTACAGATACGCAGTATTTT. Its protein product is CASNPMDRITDTQYF.